This T cell receptor beta chain was identified in a study of blood T cell repertoires in COVID-19. Study-wide background: COVID-19 samples from acute and convalescent phases originated in the United States, Italy and Spain.

How the authors handled the data: Counts of nucleated cells, estimated from reference gene primer amplification, were obtained. Repertoires were generated with immunoSEQ multiplex PCR, while TCRdb's copy carries only in-frame clones and drops some. V and J calls and clone size are given by that table; D and trimming were obtained from the DNA. The data show roughly 68,000 clones, 70% to 90% seen once. The germline CDR1 and CDR2 sequences are MRHNA and SNTAGT. The CDR3 runs to 14 residues. The junction had 7 bases not matched to a gene; V was cut back by 8 bases and J by 7 bases. Sequenced material: peripheral blood. This receptor was taken from a woman aged 80 or older with active COVID-19. The V gene is TRBV6-4, the J gene TRBJ2-2; TRBD1 matches at 10 bases. CDR3 loop: CASQSDRGFGELFF. The CDR3 nucleotides are TGTGCCAGCCAATCGGACAGGGGGTTCGGGGAGCTGTTTTTT.